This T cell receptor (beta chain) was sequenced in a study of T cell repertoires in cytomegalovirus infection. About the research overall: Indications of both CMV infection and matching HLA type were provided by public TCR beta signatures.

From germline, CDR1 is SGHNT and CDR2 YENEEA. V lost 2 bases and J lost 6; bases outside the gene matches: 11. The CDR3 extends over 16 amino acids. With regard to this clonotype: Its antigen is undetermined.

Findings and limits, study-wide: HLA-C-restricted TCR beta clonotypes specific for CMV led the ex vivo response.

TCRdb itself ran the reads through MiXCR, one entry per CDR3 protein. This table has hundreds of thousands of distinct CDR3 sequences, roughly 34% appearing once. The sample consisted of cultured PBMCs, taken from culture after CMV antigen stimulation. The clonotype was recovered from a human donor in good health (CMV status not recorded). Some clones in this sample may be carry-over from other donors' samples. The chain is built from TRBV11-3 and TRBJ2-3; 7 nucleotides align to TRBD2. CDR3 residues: CASSLSLQGGSDTQYF. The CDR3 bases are TGTGCCAGCAGCTTAAGTCTTCAGGGCGGGAGTGATACGCAGTATTTT.